This TCR beta chain was found in a study of control samples from healthy donors and cancer patients. The count of this clone is one. The V end was cut by 2 bases, the J end by 5 bases, with 9 bases between. Per germline, CDR1 SGHTA and CDR2 FQGTGA. The CDR3 sequence is 13 residues long. TCRdb's table, derived via immunoSEQ multiplex PCR, lists solely in-frame clones and lacks some. Of under 300,000 clones in the sample, approximately 80% are singletons; the top ten hold 13%. The clonotype was recovered from an older woman with lung cancer. The chain carries TRBV7-3 and TRBJ2-5, with D unclear. Material for sequencing was PBMCs. This chain's CDR3 is CASSLSTVETQYF. The CDR3 DNA reads as TGTGCCAGCAGCTTATCGACGGTTGAGACCCAGTACTTC.